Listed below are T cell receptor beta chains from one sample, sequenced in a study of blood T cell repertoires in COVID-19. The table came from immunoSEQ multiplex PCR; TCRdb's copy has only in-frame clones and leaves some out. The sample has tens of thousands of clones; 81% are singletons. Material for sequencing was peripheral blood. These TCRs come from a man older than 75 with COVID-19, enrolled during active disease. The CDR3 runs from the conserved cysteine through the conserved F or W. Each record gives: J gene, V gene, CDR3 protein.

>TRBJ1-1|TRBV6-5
CASSTGQGTNTEAFF
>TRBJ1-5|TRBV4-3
CASSQDRRGSNQPQHF
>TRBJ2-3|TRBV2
CASLRQGSTDTQYF
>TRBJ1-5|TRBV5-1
CASSLLSNQPQHF
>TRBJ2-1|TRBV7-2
CASSLVYLGAGYNEQFF
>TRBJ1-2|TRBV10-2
CASGGQGGGGYTF
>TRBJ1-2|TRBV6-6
CASSYDTGQGYGYTF
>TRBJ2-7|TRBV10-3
CAISELSWTTAAYEQYF
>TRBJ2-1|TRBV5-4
CASSPGQGGWASYNEQFF
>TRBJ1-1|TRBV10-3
CAIRPTISPTEAFF
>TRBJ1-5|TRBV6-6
CASTRQGRQPQHF
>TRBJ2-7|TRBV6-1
CASSDGGGIDEQYF
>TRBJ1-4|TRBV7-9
CASSRATGGVTWNEKLFF
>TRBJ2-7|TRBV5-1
CASSSPGKEQYF
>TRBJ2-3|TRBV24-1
CATSLGLAGHTDTQYF
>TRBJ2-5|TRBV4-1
CASSNSRAGGGETQYF